The 18 T cell receptor beta chains in this list originate from one sample, sequenced in a study of T cell responses to AZD1222 COVID-19 vaccine. The data were produced by immunoSEQ multiplex PCR, yet TCRdb's version contains in-frame clones alone and is incomplete. Here the sample spans 25,000 to 35,000 clones, roughly 89% being singletons. The specimen was peripheral blood, collected on day 0 of AZD1222 vaccination. These receptors originate from an adult in good health.

V usage is TRBV19 and J usage is TRBJ1-2; a weak D match, TRBD1 (6 bases). Germline V gives CDR1 LNHDA, CDR2 SQIVND (reference sequence). The CDR3 length is 17 residues. V lost 5 bases, J lost 3 bases, and 22 bases lay in between. CDR3 coding DNA: TGTGCCAGTAGTCTCGGGACACGCGGGAGAAGGGACTATGGCTACACCTTC. It is translated as CASSLGTRGRRDYGYTF.

V is TRBV4-3 and J is TRBJ2-2; no clear D. The CDR3 length is 17 residues. CDR1 is LGHNA and CDR2 is YSLEER in the germline V gene. The V end was cut by 0 bases, the J end by 1 base, with 12 bases between. The CDR3 DNA sequence: TGCGCCAGCAGCCAAGATTTTGGTTGGCTGAACACCGGGGAGCTGTTTTTT. Translated, it gives CASSQDFGWLNTGELFF.

The CDR3 is CASSTRLLAGGPIYEQYF. The CDR3 nucleotides read TGTGCCAGCAGTACGAGATTACTAGCGGGAGGGCCAATCTACGAGCAGTACTTC. V usage is TRBV28 and J usage is TRBJ2-7; the match to TRBD2 covers 13 bases. With V trimmed by 5 bases and J by 3 bases, 13 bases remained unmatched. The germline CDR1 and CDR2 sequences are MDHEN and SYDVKM. This CDR3 has 18 amino acids.

The rearrangement joins TRBV27 to TRBJ1-2; D unclear. V was shortened by 6 bases and J by 0 bases, with 11 bases between the two germline ends. CDR1 is MNHEY, CDR2 SMNVEV, per germline (reference sequence). CDR3 length: 14 amino acids. CDR3 loop: CASRPLSTNYGYTF. The CDR3 DNA follows: TGTGCCAGCAGACCGCTTAGTACTAACTATGGCTACACCTTC.

V gene TRBV4-1 combines with J gene TRBJ1-5; a possible D gene is TRBD1 (5 bases). This CDR3 contains 13 residues. Trimming shortened V by 0 bases and J by 9 bases, and 9 bases separated the two germline ends. Germline assignment: CDR1 MGHRA and CDR2 YSYEKL. The CDR3 region is CASSQELRGPQHF. The CDR3 DNA reads TGCGCCAGCAGCCAAGAATTGAGGGGGCCCCAGCATTTT.

This rearrangement joins TRBV29-1 to TRBJ2-5, with unresolved D. The CDR3 consists of 11 residues. V was trimmed by 2 bases and J by 2 bases, leaving 3 bases between them. Germline V gene sequence: CDR1 SQVTM, CDR2 ANQGSEA. The CDR3: CSVEWQETQYF. The CDR3 region has the DNA TGCAGCGTTGAATGGCAAGAGACCCAGTACTTC.

The chain is built from TRBV4-3 and TRBJ1-5; D uncertain. V lost 0 bases to trimming and J lost 0 bases, with 3 bases between them. CDR3 length: 14 amino acids. The germline V gene has CDR1 LGHNA and CDR2 YSLEER. The CDR3 DNA sequence: TGCGCCAGCAGCCAAGAGTATAGCAATCAGCCCCAGCATTTT. Amino acids: CASSQEYSNQPQHF.

The chain couples TRBV5-5 to TRBJ2-7, with D perhaps matching TRBD1 or TRBD2 (5 bases each). Germline V gene sequence: CDR1 SGHKS, CDR2 YYEKEE (reference sequence). This CDR3 is built from 14 residues. V gave up 4 bases and J gave up 1 base, with 12 bases separating them. The CDR3 DNA sequence: TGTGCCAGCAGCGGGGCGGGCGGGTCCTACGAGCAGTACTTC. This translates into CASSGAGGSYEQYF.

This chain joins TRBV5-4 and TRBJ2-2; D perhaps matches TRBD2 (5 bases). Deletions cut 3 bases from V and 0 bases from J, with 15 bases between. Germline V gene lookup returns CDR1 SGHNT and CDR2 YYREEE (reference sequence). The CDR3 contains 17 residues. The chain's CDR3 is CASSSGLMTANTGELFF. The CDR3 bases are TGTGCCAGCAGCTCCGGACTGATGACCGCGAACACCGGGGAGCTGTTTTTT.

The V and J genes are TRBV4-3 and TRBJ1-1, with 12 bases fitting TRBD1. V lost 1 base and J lost 3; bases outside the gene matches: 12. Germline V gene sequence: CDR1 LGHNA, CDR2 YSLEER. The CDR3 loop spans 19 amino acids. The DNA for the CDR3 is TGCGCCAGCAGCCAAGGAGGGTGGGGGACAGGGGGCATCGACACTGAAGCTTTCTTT. Encoded protein: CASSQGGWGTGGIDTEAFF.

V and J are TRBV27 and TRBJ2-1; 7 bases line up with TRBD2. Germline V gene data show CDR1 as MNHEY and CDR2 as SMNVEV (reference sequence). The V gene end was trimmed by 6 bases and the J gene end by 5 bases; junction bases not matched to a gene: 10. The CDR3 extends over 15 amino acids. As DNA, the CDR3 is TGTGCCAGCAGCTCCGCGGGGCTAGCGGACAATGAGCAGTTCTTC. The encoded protein is CASSSAGLADNEQFF.

The CDR3 spells CATRGRATNEKLFF. The CDR3, as DNA: TGTGCCACCCGGGGCAGAGCAACTAATGAAAAACTGTTTTTT. The chain couples TRBV15 to TRBJ1-4; D perhaps matches TRBD1 (5 bases). Germline V gene data show CDR1 as LNHNV and CDR2 as YYDKDF (reference sequence). The CDR3 consists of 14 residues. The germline V and J ends were trimmed by 8 bases and 0 bases, with 10 bases remaining between them.

The chain has TRBV28 and TRBJ2-7, with 10 bases aligning to TRBD2. After removal of 5 bases from V and 4 bases from J, the junction contained 8 bases not matched to a gene. The CDR3 length is 15 residues. Germline lookup yields CDR1 MDHEN and CDR2 SYDVKM. CDR3 in DNA: TGTGCCAGCAGTCCCGGTGGACTAGCGGTGTACGAGCAGTACTTC. Translated, it gives CASSPGGLAVYEQYF.

The CDR3 region has the DNA TGCGCCAGCAGCACCGGACAGAGCTATGGCTACACCTTC. This gives the protein CASSTGQSYGYTF. This rearrangement joins TRBV5-1 to TRBJ1-2, with D possibly being TRBD1 (6 bases). This CDR3 is 13 amino acids long. Germline V CDR1 and CDR2: SGHRS, YFSETQ. V was shortened by 4 bases and J by 4 bases, with 11 bases between the two germline ends.

This clone was counted a single time. This chain joins TRBV2 and TRBJ1-5; D ambiguous. V dropped 3 bases and J dropped 6 bases, with 12 bases sitting between them. The CDR3 is 14 amino acids. Germline V gene data show CDR1 as SNHLY and CDR2 as FYNNEI. The CDR3 protein is CASSDTRAGQPQHF. DNA of the CDR3: TGTGCCAGCAGTGATACGAGGGCCGGTCAGCCCCAGCATTTT.

This sequence joins TRBV15 and TRBJ2-7, with 12 positions matching TRBD1. V dropped 0 bases and J dropped 2; count of bases not matched to a gene: 11. The CDR3 loop spans 19 amino acids. Germline V lookup: CDR1 LNHNV, CDR2 YYDKDF (reference sequence). This CDR3 is CATSRDSGTGGDLAYEQYF. The CDR3, as DNA: TGTGCCACCAGCAGAGATTCCGGGACAGGGGGCGATCTGGCCTACGAGCAGTACTTC. Based on the CDR3 plus reference TRBV15 and TRBJ2-7, the full variable domain is DAMVIQNPRYQVTQFGKPVTLSCSQTLNHNVMYWYQQKSSQAPKLLFHYYDKDFNNEADTPDNFQSRRPNTSFCFLDIRSPGLGDTAMYLCATSRDSGTGGDLAYEQYFGPGTRLTVT.

The chain has TRBV9 and TRBJ1-1, with D perhaps TRBD1 (5 bases). This CDR3 has 15 residues. V was shortened by 4 bases and J by 5 bases, with 18 bases between the two germline ends. Looked up from germline, CDR1 is SGDLS and CDR2 is YYNGEE. CDR3 amino acids: CASSRGPLDGTEAFF. CDR3 sequence (DNA): TGTGCCAGCAGCAGGGGACCCTTGGATGGAACTGAAGCTTTCTTT.

The rearrangement links TRBV5-6 to TRBJ2-1; 12 positions match TRBD2. The CDR3 consists of 15 residues. V was clipped by 3 bases and J by 9 bases; unmatched bases: 7. Germline V gene lookup returns CDR1 SGHDT and CDR2 YYEEEE. Here the CDR3 DNA reads TGTGCCAGCAGCTCACTAGCGGGAGGATGGGGTGAGCAGTTCTTC. It codes for CASSSLAGGWGEQFF.